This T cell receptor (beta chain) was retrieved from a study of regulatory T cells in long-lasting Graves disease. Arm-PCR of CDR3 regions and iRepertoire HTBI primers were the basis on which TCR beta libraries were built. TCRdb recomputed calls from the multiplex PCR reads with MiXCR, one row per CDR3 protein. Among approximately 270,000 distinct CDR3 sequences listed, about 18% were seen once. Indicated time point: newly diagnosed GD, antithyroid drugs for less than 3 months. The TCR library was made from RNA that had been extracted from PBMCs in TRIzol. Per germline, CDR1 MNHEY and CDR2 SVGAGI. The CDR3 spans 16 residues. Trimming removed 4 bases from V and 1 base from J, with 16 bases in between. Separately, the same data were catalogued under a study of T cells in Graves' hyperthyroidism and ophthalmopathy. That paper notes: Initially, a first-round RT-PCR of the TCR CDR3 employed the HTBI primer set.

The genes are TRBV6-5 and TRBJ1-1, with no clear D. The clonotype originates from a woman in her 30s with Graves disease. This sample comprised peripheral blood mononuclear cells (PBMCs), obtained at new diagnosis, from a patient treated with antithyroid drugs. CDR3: CASSLGGDLSNTEAFF. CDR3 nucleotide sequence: TGTGCCAGCAGTTTGGGAGGAGACCTGTCGAACACTGAAGCTTTCTTT.